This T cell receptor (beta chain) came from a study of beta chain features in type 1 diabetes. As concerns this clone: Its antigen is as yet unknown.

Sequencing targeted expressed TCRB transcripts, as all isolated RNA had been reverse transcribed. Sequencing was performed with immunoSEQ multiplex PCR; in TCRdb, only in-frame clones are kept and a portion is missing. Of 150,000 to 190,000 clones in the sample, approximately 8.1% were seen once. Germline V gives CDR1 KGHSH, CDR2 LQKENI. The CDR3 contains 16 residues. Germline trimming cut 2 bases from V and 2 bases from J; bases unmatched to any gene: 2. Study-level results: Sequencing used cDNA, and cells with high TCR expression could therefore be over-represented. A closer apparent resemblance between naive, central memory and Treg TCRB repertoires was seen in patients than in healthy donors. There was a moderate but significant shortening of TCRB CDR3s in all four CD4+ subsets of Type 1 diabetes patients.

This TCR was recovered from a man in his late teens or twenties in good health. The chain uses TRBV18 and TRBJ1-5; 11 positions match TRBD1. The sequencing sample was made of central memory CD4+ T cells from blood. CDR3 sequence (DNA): TGTGCCAGCTCACCAGGGACAGGGGGGGGCAATCAGCCCCAGCATTTT. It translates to CASSPGTGGGNQPQHF.